These T cell receptor beta chains were read from a single sample in a study of cytomegalovirus exposure and HLA in healthy donors. TCRdb keeps only in-frame clones here, not all; method: immunoSEQ multiplex PCR. This repertoire shows 110,000 to 150,000 clones, 76% found once; its top ten account for roughly 2%. Specimen: PBMCs. The source of these receptors is a woman aged 40-49 years in good health and CMV-seronegative. CDR3s include the opening cysteine and the closing phenylalanine or tryptophan. The D gene is left open where the match is weak. A row's size may be missing; if present it is once, few, many or a size class.

J: TRBJ2-1; size: NA; V: TRBV5-1; D: NA; CDR3: CASSLNPNNEQFF; DNA: TGCGCCAGCAGCTTGAATCCTAACAATGAGCAGTTCTTC
J: TRBJ2-1; size: NA; V: TRBV6-4; D: TRBD1; CDR3: CASSIGQGNYNEQFF; DNA: TGTGCCAGCAGTATTGGACAGGGAAATTACAATGAGCAGTTCTTC
J: TRBJ2-7; size: NA; V: TRBV7-9; D: TRBD2; CDR3: CASSLSGLPLDEQYF; DNA: TGTGCCAGCAGCTTATCGGGACTACCTCTAGACGAGCAGTACTTC
J: TRBJ1-4; size: NA; V: TRBV5-1; D: TRBD1; CDR3: CASSSRQGTNEKLFF; DNA: TGCGCCAGCAGCTCGAGACAGGGGACTAATGAAAAACTGTTTTTT
J: TRBJ2-7; size: NA; V: TRBV5-1; D: NA; CDR3: CASSLVGFQAYEQYF; DNA: TGCGCCAGCAGCTTGGTTGGCTTCCAGGCCTACGAGCAGTACTTC
J: TRBJ1-3; size: NA; V: TRBV27; D: NA; CDR3: CASSNTWTEGNTIYF; DNA: TGTGCCAGCAGTAACACGTGGACAGAGGGAAACACCATATATTTT
J: TRBJ1-5; size: NA; V: TRBV9; D: NA; CDR3: CASSVTGNSNQPQHF; DNA: TGTGCCAGCAGCGTAACAGGGAATAGCAATCAGCCCCAGCATTTT
J: TRBJ2-1; size: NA; V: TRBV5-1; D: TRBD1; CDR3: CACRTGVVNEQFF; DNA: TGCGCCTGTCGGACAGGGGTGGTCAATGAGCAGTTCTTC
J: TRBJ1-4; size: few; V: TRBV5-8; D: NA; CDR3: CASSPGDSEANEKLFF; DNA: TGTGCCAGCAGCCCGGGGGACTCCGAGGCTAATGAAAAACTGTTTTTT
J: TRBJ2-1; size: NA; V: TRBV13; D: TRBD1; CDR3: CASSFDRVREQFF; DNA: TGTGCCAGCAGCTTCGACAGGGTGAGGGAGCAGTTCTTC
J: TRBJ1-1; size: NA; V: TRBV5-1; D: NA; CDR3: CASSLGTANTEAFF; DNA: TGCGCCAGCAGCTTGGGGACAGCGAACACTGAAGCTTTCTTT
J: TRBJ2-7; size: NA; V: TRBV9; D: TRBD2; CDR3: CASSREPFGEQYF; DNA: TGTGCCAGCTCGCGGGAGCCATTTGGTGAGCAGTACTTC
J: TRBJ1-6; size: NA; V: TRBV7-9; D: NA; CDR3: CASSPDRAGAYSPLHF; DNA: TGTGCCAGCAGCCCCGACCGAGCGGGGGCTTATTCACCCCTCCACTTT
J: TRBJ2-7; size: NA; V: TRBV7-8; D: TRBD1; CDR3: CASSSRTGTISYEQYF; DNA: TGTGCCAGCAGCTCCAGGACAGGGACAATCTCCTACGAGCAGTACTTC
J: TRBJ2-5; size: NA; V: TRBV11-2; D: TRBD2; CDR3: CASSLGGRAGETQYF; DNA: TGTGCCAGCAGCTTAGGCGGGAGGGCAGGAGAGACCCAGTACTTC
J: TRBJ1-3; size: NA; V: TRBV28; D: NA; CDR3: CASSLISFSGNTIYF; DNA: TGTGCCAGCAGTTTAATTAGTTTCTCCGGAAACACCATATATTTT
J: TRBJ1-5; size: NA; V: TRBV4-1; D: TRBD1; CDR3: CASAGTGDQPQHF; DNA: TGCGCCAGCGCCGGGACAGGGGATCAGCCCCAGCATTTT
J: TRBJ2-3; size: NA; V: TRBV5-1; D: NA; CDR3: CASSLAIGSGTDTQYF; DNA: TGCGCCAGCAGCTTGGCTATCGGGAGCGGGACAGATACGCAGTATTTT
J: TRBJ1-6; size: few; V: TRBV6-6; D: TRBD1; CDR3: CASSSRTGSDSPLHF; DNA: TGTGCCAGCAGTTCCCGGACAGGGTCGGATTCACCCCTCCACTTT
J: TRBJ2-1; size: NA; V: TRBV27; D: TRBD2; CDR3: CASSMLAGDGKGGEQFF; DNA: TGTGCCAGCAGTATGCTAGCGGGAGATGGTAAAGGGGGTGAGCAGTTCTTC
J: TRBJ1-2; size: NA; V: TRBV28; D: TRBD1; CDR3: CASSQIGTGGLPYGYTF; DNA: TGTGCCAGCAGTCAGATAGGGACAGGGGGGTTGCCCTATGGCTACACCTTC
J: TRBJ1-2; size: few; V: TRBV6-1; D: TRBD1; CDR3: CASSTGGKEYGYTF; DNA: TGTGCCAGCAGTACAGGGGGGAAAGAGTATGGCTACACCTTC
J: TRBJ2-1; size: NA; V: TRBV6-5; D: TRBD1; CDR3: CASSYTGGPYNEQFF; DNA: TGTGCCAGCAGTTATACAGGGGGCCCATACAATGAGCAGTTCTTC
J: TRBJ1-2; size: NA; V: TRBV19; D: NA; CDR3: CASSGVFLANYGYTF; DNA: TGTGCCAGCAGCGGGGTCTTTTTAGCTAACTATGGCTACACCTTC
J: TRBJ1-2; size: NA; V: TRBV10-3; D: TRBD1; CDR3: CAITGTGSNYGYTF; DNA: TGTGCCATCACCGGGACAGGCTCAAACTATGGCTACACCTTC